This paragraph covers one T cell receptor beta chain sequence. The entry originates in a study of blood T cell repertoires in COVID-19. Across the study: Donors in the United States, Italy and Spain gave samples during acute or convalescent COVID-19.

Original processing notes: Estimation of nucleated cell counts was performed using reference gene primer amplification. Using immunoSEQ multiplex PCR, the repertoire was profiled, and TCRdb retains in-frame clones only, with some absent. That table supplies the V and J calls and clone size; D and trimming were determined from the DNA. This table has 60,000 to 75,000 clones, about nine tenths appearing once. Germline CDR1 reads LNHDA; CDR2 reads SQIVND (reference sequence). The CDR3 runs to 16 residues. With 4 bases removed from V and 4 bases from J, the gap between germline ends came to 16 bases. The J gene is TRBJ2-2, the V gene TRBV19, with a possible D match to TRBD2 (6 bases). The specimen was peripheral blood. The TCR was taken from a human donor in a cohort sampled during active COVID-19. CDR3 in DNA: TGTGCCAGTAGTACAGCCGGGACTCTGACCACCGGGGAGCTGTTTTTT. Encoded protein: CASSTAGTLTTGELFF.